The sequence of this TCR beta chain was determined in a study of response to subunit inactivated influenza vaccine. General study findings and limits: Each seasonal influenza vaccination recruits few new T cells, the authors suggested.

This clonotype showed up just a few times. The antigen remains undetermined. V gave up 2 bases and J gave up 4 bases; unmatched junction bases: 9. The CDR3 extends over 16 amino acids. Germline assignment: CDR1 MDHEN and CDR2 SYDVKM. MiXCR, run by TCRdb on the RT-PCR reads, gives a single entry per CDR3 protein. This sample carries around 650,000 distinct CDR3 sequences, 15% to 18% of them seen once, and the ten largest clones take roughly 10%. V usage is TRBV28 and J usage is TRBJ2-7; the match to TRBD1 covers 9 bases. The clonotype was recovered from a man in his forties or fifties who received an inactivated influenza vaccine. Sequenced here: PBMCs from blood, sampled roughly 13 days after vaccination. CDR3 amino acids: CASSLGGTGFFYEQYF. In nucleotides, the CDR3 is TGTGCCAGCAGTTTAGGGGGGACAGGGTTTTTTTACGAGCAGTACTTC.